The 27 T cell receptor beta chains below all came from one sample that was sequenced in a study of T cell responses to AZD1222 COVID-19 vaccine. TCRdb's table, derived via immunoSEQ multiplex PCR, lists solely in-frame clones and lacks some. The sample records under 150,000 clones, roughly 90% being singletons. This material consisted of peripheral blood, taken on day 0 of AZD1222 vaccination. The source of these receptors is an adult in good health.

The rearrangement joins TRBV28 to TRBJ1-5, with D unclear. There are 13 residues in the CDR3. Deletions cut 5 bases from V and 8 bases from J, with 13 bases between. Germline-derived CDR1 and CDR2 are MDHEN and SYDVKM. DNA of the CDR3: TGTGCCAGCAGTGCCTCGGGCCAGGAGCCCCAGCATTTT. This codes for CASSASGQEPQHF.

The V gene is TRBV5-1, the J gene TRBJ1-4, with D maybe TRBD1 (5 bases). The germline V gene has CDR1 SGHRS and CDR2 YFSETQ. The ends were cut back, 3 bases at V and 5 bases at J, with 14 bases in the middle. This CDR3 has 15 residues. The chain's CDR3 is CASSWGRGANEKLFF. CDR3 coding DNA: TGCGCCAGCAGCTGGGGGAGGGGAGCCAATGAAAAACTGTTTTTT.

The gene calls are TRBV5-8 and TRBJ2-3; a possible D gene is TRBD2 (5 bases). Germline CDR1 is SGHTS and CDR2 is YDEGEE. The CDR3 spans 15 residues. Trimming left V 0 bases short and J 4 bases short, with 12 bases between. In nucleotides, the CDR3 is TGTGCCAGCAGCTTGGCGGGGTTTGGTCCAGATACGCAGTATTTT. Translation: CASSLAGFGPDTQYF. Full variable domain (remainder filled in from reference TRBV5-8 and TRBJ2-3): EAGVTQSPTHLIKTRGQQATLRCSPISGHTSVYWYQQALGLGLQFLLWYDEGEERNRGNFPPRFSGRQFPNYSSELNVNALELEDSALYLCASSLAGFGPDTQYFGPGTRLTVL.

V gene TRBV28 combines with J gene TRBJ1-5; 7 positions match TRBD1. The V gene end was trimmed by 3 bases and the J gene end by 7 bases; junction bases not matched to a gene: 12. The V gene's germline CDR1 is MDHEN and CDR2 SYDVKM. The CDR3 contains 16 residues. The CDR3 is CASSFTTGALGQPQHF. The CDR3, as DNA: TGTGCCAGCAGTTTTACCACAGGGGCCCTCGGGCAGCCCCAGCATTTT.

This chain joins TRBV5-1 and TRBJ2-3; D remains unclear. From germline, CDR1 is SGHRS and CDR2 YFSETQ. The CDR3 is made up of 12 amino acids. Trimming took off 5 bases at V and 2 bases at J, with 6 bases between the two ends. CDR3 coding DNA: TGCGCCAGCAGACAAGTCACAGATACGCAGTATTTT. Translated, it gives CASRQVTDTQYF.

The genes are TRBV7-8 and TRBJ2-7; D gene uncertain. There are 18 residues in the CDR3. V was shortened by 4 bases and J by 3 bases, with 25 bases between the two germline ends. CDR1 is SGHVS and CDR2 is FQNEAQ in the germline V gene. CDR3 DNA: TGTGCCAGCAGCTCCGATCTAAACAAGGAACAAGATCACTACGAGCAGTACTTC. Amino acids: CASSSDLNKEQDHYEQYF. The whole variable domain, remainder taken from reference TRBV7-8 and TRBJ2-7, is GAGVSQSPRYKVAKRGQDVALRCDPISGHVSLFWYQQALGQGPEFLTYFQNEAQLDKSGLPSDRFFAERPEGSVSTLKIQRTQQEDSAVYLCASSSDLNKEQDHYEQYFGPGTRLTVT.

The genes are TRBV11-2 and TRBJ1-3, with D perhaps matching TRBD1 (5 bases). This CDR3 has 18 amino acids. The germline CDR1 and CDR2 sequences are SGHAT and FQNNGV. Deletions cut 2 bases from V and 4 bases from J, with 21 bases between. As DNA, the CDR3 is TGTGCCAGCAGCTTAATCGGACCCTCCCAGGGAACCGGAAACACCATATATTTT. It translates to CASSLIGPSQGTGNTIYF.

V is TRBV28 and J is TRBJ1-2; D unclear. V dropped 8 bases and J dropped 6 bases, with 13 bases sitting between them. The germline V gene has CDR1 MDHEN and CDR2 SYDVKM. The CDR3 contains 12 residues. The CDR3 sequence: CASSGSGNGYTF. CDR3 DNA: TGTGCCAGCTCTGGATCCGGTAATGGCTACACCTTC.

The chain joins TRBV28 to TRBJ2-5; perhaps TRBD2 as D (6 bases). V lost 7 bases to trimming and J lost 3 bases, with 18 bases between them. The length of the CDR3 is 15 residues. CDR1 is MDHEN and CDR2 is SYDVKM in the germline V gene. In DNA, the CDR3 is TGTGCCAGCAAGAAAGCGGGCCCAGGGAAAGAGACCCAGTACTTC. Translation: CASKKAGPGKETQYF.

The chain couples TRBV6-5 to TRBJ2-7, with 8 bases matching TRBD1. Germline V CDR1 and CDR2: MNHEY, SVGAGI. J gave up 3 bases and V 0 bases, and 4 bases lay outside the gene matches. The CDR3 contains 15 residues. The CDR3, as DNA: TGTGCCAGCAGTTACTCACAGGGGGGAAACTACGAGCAGTACTTC. This gives the protein CASSYSQGGNYEQYF.

V gene TRBV9 combines with J gene TRBJ1-3; D remains ambiguous. V was trimmed by 0 bases and J by 8 bases, leaving 12 bases between them. The length of the CDR3 is 14 residues. Germline CDR1 is SGDLS and CDR2 is YYNGEE. The CDR3 sequence is CASSVEAGGDTIYF. The DNA of the CDR3 is TGTGCCAGCAGCGTAGAAGCAGGCGGGGACACCATATATTTT. Together with reference TRBV9 and TRBJ1-3, the CDR3 gives the full variable domain: DSGVTQTPKHLITATGQRVTLRCSPRSGDLSVYWYQQSLDQGLQFLIQYYNGEERAKGNILERFSAQQFPDLHSELNLSSLELGDSALYFCASSVEAGGDTIYFGEGSWLTVV.

The chain has TRBV9 and TRBJ2-2, with 8 bases fitting TRBD1. V dropped 4 bases and J dropped 6; count of bases not matched to a gene: 11. The CDR3 has 16 residues. The germline gives CDR1 SGDLS, CDR2 YYNGEE. This CDR3 is CASSFRTGSLPGELFF. In DNA form, the CDR3 reads TGTGCCAGCAGCTTCCGGACAGGGAGCTTACCCGGGGAGCTGTTTTTT.

The rearrangement uses TRBV5-1 and TRBJ1-2, with 7 bases identical to TRBD1. Germline assignment: CDR1 SGHRS and CDR2 YFSETQ. The CDR3 covers 15 residues. With V trimmed by 4 bases and J by 3 bases, 9 bases remained unmatched. CDR3 sequence: CASSPSGQTYYGYTF. The CDR3 coding sequence is TGCGCCAGCAGCCCCTCGGGACAGACTTACTATGGCTACACCTTC. Full variable domain (missing parts from reference TRBV5-1 and TRBJ1-2): KAGVTQTPRYLIKTRGQQVTLSCSPISGHRSVSWYQQTPGQGLQFLFEYFSETQRNKGNFPGRFSGRQFSNSRSEMNVSTLELGDSALYLCASSPSGQTYYGYTFGSGTRLTVV.

This chain joins TRBV6-5 and TRBJ1-5; D ambiguous. This CDR3 is 15 amino acids long. V shed 0 bases and J shed 5 bases, with 11 bases lying between them. CDR1 MNHEY and CDR2 SVGAGI come from the germline V gene. In DNA form, the CDR3 reads TGTGCCAGCAGTTACTCCCTAACCCGTTATCAGCCCCAGCATTTT. Translated: CASSYSLTRYQPQHF.

The chain recombines TRBV9 with TRBJ1-1; D uncertain. The CDR3 length is 13 residues. In germline, CDR1 is SGDLS, CDR2 YYNGEE. V shed 3 bases and J shed 1 base, with 7 bases lying between them. DNA of the CDR3: TGTGCCAGCAGCGCCTCCGGGAACACTGAAGCTTTCTTT. Residues: CASSASGNTEAFF.

J is TRBJ1-4 and V is TRBV24-1, with TRBD1 identical over 8 bases. Germline CDR1 is KGHDR and CDR2 is SFDVKD. The CDR3 totals 12 residues. The V gene end was trimmed by 9 bases and the J gene end by 8 bases; junction bases not matched to a gene: 4. Here the CDR3 DNA reads TGTGCCACCCAGGGGGCGGGCGAAAAACTGTTTTTT. Encoded protein: CATQGAGEKLFF.

The chain joins TRBV2 to TRBJ1-2; D unclear. This CDR3 comprises 15 residues. Looked up from germline, CDR1 is SNHLY and CDR2 is FYNNEI. Trimming took off 3 bases at V and 8 bases at J, with 19 bases between the two ends. The CDR3 coding sequence is TGTGCCAGCAGTGAGTTTCGCACACCGAGCGGCGGCTACACCTTC. Protein product: CASSEFRTPSGGYTF.

The rearrangement uses TRBV6-5 and TRBJ1-1, with TRBD1 identical over 10 bases. Germline values: CDR1 MNHEY, CDR2 SVGAGI. This CDR3 spans 14 amino acids. Trimming removed 7 bases from V and 7 bases from J; junction bases left unmatched: 9. The CDR3 nucleotides are TGTGCCAGCATCTGGACAGGGGGTATGGTTGAAGCTTTCTTT. It translates to CASIWTGGMVEAFF.

V is TRBV5-1 and J is TRBJ2-7; 9 bases agree with TRBD1. Germline loops: CDR1 SGHRS, CDR2 YFSETQ. This CDR3 has 15 residues. V lost 3 bases, J lost 3 bases, and 7 bases stayed unmatched. The CDR3 loop is CASSSTDRGIYEQYF. The DNA of the CDR3 is TGCGCCAGCAGCTCCACGGACAGGGGAATCTACGAGCAGTACTTC.

In its sample, this clone was seen once. The chain couples TRBV16 to TRBJ2-3; D is unclear. Germline V CDR1 and CDR2: KGHSY, FQNENV. The CDR3 is 17 amino acids. Trimming took 2 bases from V and 4 from J, leaving 19 bases between them. DNA for the CDR3: TGTGCCAGCAGCCAAATTTATCTAAGAGTGGGCGCAGATACGCAGTATTTT. Its protein product is CASSQIYLRVGADTQYF.

This clone was seen a few times. The chain uses TRBV6-5 and TRBJ1-2; a possible D gene is TRBD1 (6 bases). V lost 5 bases and J lost 6, with 13 bases in between. CDR1 and CDR2 (germline): MNHEY, SVGAGI. This CDR3 has 13 residues. In DNA form, the CDR3 reads TGTGCCAGCAGTCCTCTAAGGGGGGATGGCTACACCTTC. Translation: CASSPLRGDGYTF.

The rearrangement links TRBV28 to TRBJ2-3; D uncertain. CDR3 size: 15 residues. The germline CDR1 and CDR2 sequences are MDHEN and SYDVKM. V lost 5 bases and J 1 base, leaving 13 bases between the germline ends. CDR3 in DNA: TGTGCCAGCAGTAAACCCCCCCGCGGCACAGATACGCAGTATTTT. Translated: CASSKPPRGTDTQYF.

A few counts support this clone. This chain connects TRBV18 to TRBJ2-7, with D maybe TRBD2 (6 bases). CDR3 length: 15 residues. Germline V lookup: CDR1 KGHSH, CDR2 LQKENI. The V and J ends lost 8 bases and 4 bases respectively, with 21 bases between them. In DNA form, the CDR3 reads TGTGCCAGCGGCAGTCTAGCACCGGGGGATTACGAGCAGTACTTC. It is translated as CASGSLAPGDYEQYF.

V usage is TRBV5-1 and J usage is TRBJ2-3, with TRBD2 as a possible D gene (7 bases). Trimming stripped 1 base from V and 7 bases from J, with 13 bases between. The CDR3 is made up of 14 amino acids. Germline lookup yields CDR1 SGHRS and CDR2 YFSETQ. CDR3 protein: CASSLRGGAHTQYF. CDR3 coding DNA: TGCGCCAGCAGCTTGAGAGGGGGGGCGCATACGCAGTATTTT.

This sequence joins TRBV2 and TRBJ1-5; 9 positions agree with TRBD1. Per the germline V gene, CDR1 is SNHLY and CDR2 is FYNNEI. The length of the CDR3 is 15 residues. Unmatched junction bases numbered 3, after V lost 5 bases and J lost 1 base. CDR3 residues: CASSLTGGSNQPQHF. DNA of the CDR3: TGTGCCAGCAGTTTGACAGGGGGAAGCAATCAGCCCCAGCATTTT.

The chain joins TRBV9 to TRBJ2-2, with 11 positions matching TRBD1. In germline, CDR1 is SGDLS, CDR2 YYNGEE. The V segment lost 2 bases and the J segment 7 bases; nucleotides outside the gene matches: 7. The CDR3 covers 16 residues. In DNA, the CDR3 is TGTGCCAGCAGCGTGTATCATGGGACAGGGGGCGGGGAGCTGTTTTTT. It yields the protein CASSVYHGTGGGELFF.

The gene calls are TRBV6-6 and TRBJ2-4; the D call may be TRBD1 or TRBD2 (5 bases each). Trimming took off 6 bases at V and 3 bases at J, with 15 bases between the two ends. CDR3 length: 15 residues. Looked up from germline, CDR1 is MNHNY and CDR2 is SVGAGI (reference sequence). The CDR3 loop reads CASRVSGQDKNIQYF. CDR3 sequence (DNA): TGTGCCAGCAGAGTGTCGGGGCAGGACAAAAACATTCAGTACTTC.